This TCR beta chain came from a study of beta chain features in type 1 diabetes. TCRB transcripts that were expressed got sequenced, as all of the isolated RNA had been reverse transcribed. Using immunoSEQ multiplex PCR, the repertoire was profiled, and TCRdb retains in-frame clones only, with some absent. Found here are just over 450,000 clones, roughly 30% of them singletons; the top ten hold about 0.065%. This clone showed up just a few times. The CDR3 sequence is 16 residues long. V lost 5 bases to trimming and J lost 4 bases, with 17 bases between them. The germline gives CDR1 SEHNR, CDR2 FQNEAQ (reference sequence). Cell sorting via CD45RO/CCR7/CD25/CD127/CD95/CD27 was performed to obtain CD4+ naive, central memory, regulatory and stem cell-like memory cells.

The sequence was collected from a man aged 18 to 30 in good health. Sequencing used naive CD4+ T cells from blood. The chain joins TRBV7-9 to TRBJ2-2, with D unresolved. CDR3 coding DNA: TGTGCCAGCAGCCCGCTTTTGGCGTCGGGCACCGGGGAGCTGTTTTTT. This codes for CASSPLLASGTGELFF.